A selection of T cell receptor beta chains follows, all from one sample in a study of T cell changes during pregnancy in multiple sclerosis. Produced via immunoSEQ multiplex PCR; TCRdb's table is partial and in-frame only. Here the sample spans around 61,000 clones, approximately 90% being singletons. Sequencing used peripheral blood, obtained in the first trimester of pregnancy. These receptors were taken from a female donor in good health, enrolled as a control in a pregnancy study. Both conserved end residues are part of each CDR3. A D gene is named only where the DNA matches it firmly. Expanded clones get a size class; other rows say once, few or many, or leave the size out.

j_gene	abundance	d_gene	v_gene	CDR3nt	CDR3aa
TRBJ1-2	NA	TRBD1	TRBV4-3	TGCGCCAGCAGCAGACAGGGGGACGGCTACACCTTC	CASSRQGDGYTF
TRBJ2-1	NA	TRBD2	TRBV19	TGTGCCAGTAGTCCGGAAGGACTAGCGGGGCTTTTCTTC	CASSPEGLAGLFF
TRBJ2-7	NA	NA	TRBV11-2	TGTGCCAGCAGCCCCGGGGACCCGGGGGTGAAGCAGTACTTC	CASSPGDPGVKQYF
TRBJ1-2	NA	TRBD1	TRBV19	TGTGCCAGTAGTATTACGGCAGGGGGATATGGCTACACCTTC	CASSITAGGYGYTF
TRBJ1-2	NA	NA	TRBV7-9	TGTGCCAGCAGCTCCAGGGTTAACTATGGCTACACCTTC	CASSSRVNYGYTF
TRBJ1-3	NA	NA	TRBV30	TGTGCCTGGGCGGCGGACATCAGTTCTGGAAACACCATATATTTT	CAWAADISSGNTIYF
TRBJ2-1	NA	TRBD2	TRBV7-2	TGTGCCAGCAGCGCGGCCGGGACTAGCATTGATGAGCAGTTCTTC	CASSAAGTSIDEQFF
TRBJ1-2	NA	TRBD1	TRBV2	TGTGCCAGCAGTGAAGCGGAAACAGGGGGTCTGGGGGGCTACACCTTC	CASSEAETGGLGGYTF
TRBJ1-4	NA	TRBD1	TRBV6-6	TGTGCCAGCAGTATGGGGGGGACAGGGGCTGAAAAACTGTTTTTT	CASSMGGTGAEKLFF
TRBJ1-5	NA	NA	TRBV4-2	TGTGCCAGCAGCCAGGACCCCGGACAGTTAGATCAGCCCCAGCATTTT	CASSQDPGQLDQPQHF
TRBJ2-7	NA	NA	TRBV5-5	TGTGCCAGCAGCGACCCGGGGGCCTACGAGCAGTACTTC	CASSDPGAYEQYF
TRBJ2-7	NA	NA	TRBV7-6	TGTGCCAGCAGCCCCGGGGGACGCTACGAGCAGTACTTC	CASSPGGRYEQYF
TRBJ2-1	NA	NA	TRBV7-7	TGTGCTAGCGCGCCCCCGGACAATGAGCAGTTCTTC	CASAPPDNEQFF
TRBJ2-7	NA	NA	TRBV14	TGTGCCAGCAGCCAAGCCCAGGGTGGGGCCGAGCAGTACTTC	CASSQAQGGAEQYF
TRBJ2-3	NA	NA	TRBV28	TGTGCCAGCATACTAGGGGGGGGGCCTGTCAGCACAGATACGCAGTATTTT	CASILGGGPVSTDTQYF
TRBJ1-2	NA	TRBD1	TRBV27	TGTGCCAGCAGTTTACAGGGGGGCGTTTATGGCTACACCTTC	CASSLQGGVYGYTF
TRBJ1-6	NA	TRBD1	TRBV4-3	TGCGCCAGCAGCCAAGGAACCGGGACAGAGAATTCACCCCTCCACTTT	CASSQGTGTENSPLHF
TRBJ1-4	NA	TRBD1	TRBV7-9	TGTGCCAGCAGCCCGGACAGGGACCCAGGAAAACTGTTTTTT	CASSPDRDPGKLFF
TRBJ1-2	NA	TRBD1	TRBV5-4	TGTGCCAGCAGCTTGCAGGGGGCAACTACTAACTATGGCTACACCTTC	CASSLQGATTNYGYTF
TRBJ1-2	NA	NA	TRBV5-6	TGTGCCAGCAGCCTAGGGGACTACTATGGCTACACCTTC	CASSLGDYYGYTF
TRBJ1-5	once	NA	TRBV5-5	TGTGCCAGCAGCTTATATACGGGAGGCGGGCAGCCCCAGCATTTT	CASSLYTGGGQPQHF
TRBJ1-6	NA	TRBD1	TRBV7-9	TGTGCCAGCAGCTTGGGACAGGGAGGATCACCCCTCCACTTT	CASSLGQGGSPLHF
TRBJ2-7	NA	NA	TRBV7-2	TGTGCCAGCGCTCCTTCGTGGAGCTCCTACGAGCAGTACTTC	CASAPSWSSYEQYF
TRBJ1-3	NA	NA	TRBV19	TGTGCCAGTAACCAAGACAGGTCCGAAAACACCATATATTTT	CASNQDRSENTIYF